This T cell receptor beta chain was captured by sequencing in a study of T cell responses to AZD1222 COVID-19 vaccine. General study results and limits: Seropositive status at baseline applied to only five to seven AZD1222 recipients. Once two AZD1222 doses were given, Spike-specific TCR breadth and depth went up. Reportedly, nearly half of unique spike TCRs recognized epitopes outside B.1.351/B.1.1.7 mutations.

The table came from immunoSEQ multiplex PCR; TCRdb's copy has only in-frame clones and leaves some out. The sample records 100,000 to 150,000 clones, approximately 86% being singletons. CDR3 length: 20 amino acids. Germline V gene data show CDR1 as MNHEY and CDR2 as SMNVEV (reference sequence). Losses at the gene ends were 5 bases for V and 1 base for J; bases not matched to a gene: 19. On this clone: Its antigen is not known.

This TCR derives from an adult in good health. The V and J genes are TRBV27 and TRBJ2-7, with 11 nucleotides matching TRBD1. The sample was peripheral blood, taken on day 0 of AZD1222 vaccination. This chain's CDR3 is CASSPRRTGGHRGISYEQYF. The CDR3 nucleotides are TGTGCCAGCAGTCCACGCAGGACAGGGGGCCACCGAGGGATTTCCTACGAGCAGTACTTC.